One sample yielded the 13 T cell receptor beta chains listed below, sequenced in a study of T cells in women clearing cervical HPV infection. Assay: immunoSEQ multiplex PCR; the TCRdb copy retains only in-frame clones and omits some. The listing contains fewer than 25,000 clones. Source material: blood buffy coat. Receptors were obtained from a woman aged 18 to 75 with a cervical HPV16 infection that either progressed to CIN3+ or cleared (not recorded which).

Comments on this clone: The read terminates 3 residues ahead of where the CDR3 ends, so the germline J gene completes it. The V and J genes are TRBV11-2 and TRBJ1-4; 11 bases match TRBD1. The CDR3 runs to 14 residues. Germline V gives CDR1 SGHAT, CDR2 FQNNGV. V shed 5 bases, J shed 8 bases, and the junction held 4 bases outside the gene matches. CDR3 DNA (partial): TGTGCCAGCAGCGATTGGACAGGGGGCGAAAAA. Amino acids: CASSDWTGGEK. The entire CDR3 sequence reads CASSDWTGGEKLFF.

To note about this clone: The CDR3 end is not reached by the read, which stops 3 residues before it; the germline J gene fills it in. The chain employs TRBV18 and TRBJ2-5, with a weak D call TRBD1 (5 bases). Per germline, CDR1 KGHSH and CDR2 LQKENI. Deletions cut 3 bases from V and 2 bases from J, with 10 bases between. There are 14 residues in the CDR3. This CDR3 reads CASSPRTLQETQYF. The sequenced CDR3 bases are TGTGCCAGCTCACCCAGGACACTACAAGAGACC. The variable domain in full, completed from reference TRBV18 and TRBJ2-5, reads NAGVMQNPRHLVRRRGQEARLRCSPMKGHSHVYWYRQLPEEGLKFMVYLQKENIIDESGMPKERFSAEFPKEGPSILRIQQVVRGDSAAYFCASSPRTLQETQYFGPGTRLLVL.

Comments on this clone: The read terminates 3 residues ahead of where the CDR3 ends, so the germline J gene completes it. J is TRBJ2-5 and V is TRBV11-2; D may be TRBD2 (5 bases). This CDR3 has 14 amino acids. Germline V lookup: CDR1 SGHAT, CDR2 FQNNGV. Trimming removed 2 bases at V and 5 bases at J, with 12 bases between. The CDR3 sequence: CASSLMASRETQYF. The DNA read from the CDR3 is TGTGCCAGCAGCTTAATGGCTAGCCGTGAGACC.

Notes on this clone: The CDR3 end is not reached by the read, which stops 3 residues before it; the germline J gene fills it in. This chain connects TRBV13 to TRBJ2-2, with a possible D match to TRBD2 (5 bases). Germline values: CDR1 PRHDT, CDR2 FYEKMQ (reference sequence). V was clipped by 6 bases and J by 0 bases, with 17 bases between them. The CDR3 loop spans 17 amino acids. CDR3 sequence: CASRPGPRGTNTGELFF. CDR3 DNA, as far as it was read: TGTGCCAGCAGACCGGGTCCTCGGGGAACGAACACCGGGGAG.

A word on this clone: With the read ending 3 residues before the CDR3 end, the germline J gene is used to fill in that end. V is TRBV6-1 and J is TRBJ1-2, with 8 bases lining up with TRBD1. The CDR3 totals 14 residues. Germline CDR1 and CDR2: MNHNS and SASEGT. CDR3 DNA, as far as it was read: TGTGCCAGCAGTGACGCGCAGGGGGCGTTCGAC. The encoded protein is CASSDAQGAFD. The entire CDR3 protein reads CASSDAQGAFDYTF.

To note about this clone: The read ends 3 residues early relative to the CDR3; the germline J gene fills the gap. V is TRBV7-9 and J is TRBJ1-2; 7 nucleotides match TRBD1. Germline V gene sequence: CDR1 SEHNR, CDR2 FQNEAQ (reference sequence). The CDR3 covers 13 residues. Partial CDR3 DNA: TGTGCCAGCAGCTGGTCGCAGGGGGATACC. Protein: CASSWSQGDT. The CDR3 in its entirety is CASSWSQGDTYTF. Variable domain in full (rest from reference TRBV7-9 and TRBJ1-2): DTGVSQNPRHKITKRGQNVTFRCDPISEHNRLYWYRQTLGQGPEFLTYFQNEAQLEKSRLLSDRFSAERPKGSFSTLEIQRTEQGDSAMYLCASSWSQGDTYTFGSGTRLTVV.

Points on this clone: The read ends 3 residues shy of where the CDR3 ends; the end is completed using the germline J gene. This sequence joins TRBV20-1 and TRBJ2-7, with TRBD2 as a possible D gene (6 bases). Trimming took 4 bases from V and 0 from J, leaving 19 bases between them. Germline V CDR1 and CDR2: DFQATT, SNEGSKA (reference sequence). CDR3 size: 16 residues. The CDR3 is CSATPGLPITSYEQYF. The CDR3 DNA, read in part, is TGCAGTGCTACCCCGGGACTTCCTATAACCTCCTACGAG.

To note about this clone: The read falls 3 residues short of the CDR3 end, and the missing part is taken from the germline J gene. The chain joins TRBV30 to TRBJ2-4; the match to TRBD1 covers 8 bases. Germline V CDR1 and CDR2: GTSNPN, SVGIG (reference sequence). The CDR3 consists of 15 residues. V dropped 3 bases and J dropped 0; count of bases not matched to a gene: 4. CDR3 DNA, as far as it was read: TGTGCCTGGAGGGGACAGGACCTAGCCAAAAACATT. Translated: CAWRGQDLAKNI. From start to end, the CDR3 is CAWRGQDLAKNIQYF.

As for this clone: The missing CDR3 end, 3 residues past where the read stops, is filled in from the germline J gene. V and J are TRBV7-3 and TRBJ1-2; D remains ambiguous. Germline V gives CDR1 SGHTA, CDR2 FQGTGA. CDR3 length: 12 residues. The sequenced part of the CDR3 DNA is TGTGCCAGCAGCTCTGGCCAGGATACC. Amino acid sequence: CASSSGQDT. In full, the CDR3 reads CASSSGQDTYTF.

As concerns this clone: Read data end 3 residues before the CDR3 end; the end is taken from the germline J gene. The V gene is TRBV20-1, the J gene TRBJ2-7; no definite D call. V lost 5 bases and J lost 3, with 23 bases in between. The CDR3 has 16 amino acids. Germline V gene sequence: CDR1 DFQATT, CDR2 SNEGSKA (reference sequence). CDR3 protein: CSAWRRTDLINYEQYF. CDR3 DNA (partial): TGCAGTGCTTGGCGAAGAACAGACCTAATCAACTACGAG.

Turning to this clone: The sequence runs out 3 residues before the end of the CDR3; the remainder is reconstructed from the germline J gene. The chain uses TRBV2 and TRBJ2-3; 8 bases fit TRBD2. Per the germline V gene, CDR1 is SNHLY and CDR2 is FYNNEI. The CDR3 runs 14 residues. CDR3 DNA (partial): TGTGCCAGCAGGGGGACGGGGGGGCGTCAGCCG. This encodes CASRGTGGRQP. The whole CDR3 is CASRGTGGRQPQYF.

Comment on this clone: The read terminates 3 residues before the CDR3 end, so the remaining end is supplied by the germline J gene. V and J are TRBV29-1 and TRBJ2-7; weak D call: TRBD1 (6 bases). The V and J ends lost 7 bases and 5 bases respectively, with 12 bases between them. Germline values: CDR1 SQVTM, CDR2 ANQGSEA. The CDR3 is 11 amino acids. CDR3 DNA, as far as it was read: TGCAGCGCAGCACAGGGACACGAG. Translated: CSAAQGHE. The CDR3 as a whole reads CSAAQGHEQYF.

With regard to this clone: The DNA ends 3 residues before the CDR3 does, and the rest of the CDR3 is filled in from the germline J gene. The J gene is TRBJ2-5, the V gene TRBV20-1, with D perhaps TRBD1 (5 bases). Trimming removed 0 bases from V and 5 bases from J, with 25 bases in between. The CDR3 has 18 amino acids. Germline CDR1 DFQATT, CDR2 SNEGSKA (reference sequence). CDR3 residues: CSARDGEGKGSIQETQYF. The part of the CDR3 DNA that was read is TGCAGTGCTAGAGATGGGGAAGGGAAGGGGTCGATCCAGGAGACC.